This T cell receptor (beta chain) was found in a study of OX40 agonist ivuxolimab in advanced cancers. Sequencing used immunoSEQ multiplex PCR; TCRdb keeps in-frame clones, though not all of them. This table holds around 84,000 clones, 65% to 85% found once. About this clone itself: Its antigen is not known.

The CDR3 contains 17 residues. Germline CDR1 reads LNHDA; CDR2 reads SQIVND (reference sequence). V shed 4 bases and J shed 0 bases, with 18 bases lying between them. Study-wide points: Specificity for antigen went undetermined in the expanded peripheral T cells. Mean expanded clone counts were higher in CD8+ than CD4+ T cells.

The chain couples TRBV19 to TRBJ1-2; D unresolved. Sequenced here: CD4+ or CD8+ T cells sorted from blood, sampled in a trial of the OX40 agonist ivuxolimab. The receptor was isolated from an adult with an advanced solid tumor such as melanoma, head and neck, liver or kidney cancer. The CDR3 bases are TGTGCCAGTAGTAGCGTTTTTGTTTCACCAGCTAACTATGGCTACACCTTC. Its translation: CASSSVFVSPANYGYTF.